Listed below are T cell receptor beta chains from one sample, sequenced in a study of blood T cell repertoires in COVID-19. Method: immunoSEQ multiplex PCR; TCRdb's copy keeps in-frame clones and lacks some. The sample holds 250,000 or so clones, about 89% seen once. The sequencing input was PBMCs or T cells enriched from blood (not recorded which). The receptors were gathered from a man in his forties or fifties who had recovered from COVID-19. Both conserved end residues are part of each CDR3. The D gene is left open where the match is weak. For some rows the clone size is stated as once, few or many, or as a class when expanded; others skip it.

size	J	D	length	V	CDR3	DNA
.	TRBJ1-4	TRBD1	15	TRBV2	CASTDLTGVNEKLFF	TGTGCCAGCACCGACCTAACAGGGGTAAATGAAAAACTGTTTTTT
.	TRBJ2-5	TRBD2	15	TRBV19	CASSSGGRAGETQYF	TGTGCCAGTAGTAGCGGCGGGAGGGCCGGAGAGACCCAGTACTTC
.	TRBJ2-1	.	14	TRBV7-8	CASSPDKSYNEQFF	TGTGCCAGCAGCCCCGACAAGAGCTACAATGAGCAGTTCTTC
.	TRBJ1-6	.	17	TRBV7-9	CASSSYTEGRGNSPLHF	TGTGCCAGCAGCTCCTACACCGAGGGCCGAGGAAATTCACCCCTCCACTTT
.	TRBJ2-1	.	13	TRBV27	CASTETGYNEQFF	TGTGCCAGCACCGAGACGGGTTACAATGAGCAGTTCTTC
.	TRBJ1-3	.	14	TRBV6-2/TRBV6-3	CASSLLLRGNTIYF	TGTGCCAGCAGCCTACTCTTGCGTGGAAACACCATATATTTT
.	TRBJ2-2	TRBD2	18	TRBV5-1	CASSLSSGGTRGTGELFF	TGCGCCAGCAGCTTGTCGTCGGGGGGGACAAGGGGAACCGGGGAGCTGTTTTTT
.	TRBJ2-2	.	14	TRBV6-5	CATLPPGDTGELFF	TGTGCCACCCTCCCTCCGGGGGACACCGGGGAGCTGTTTTTT
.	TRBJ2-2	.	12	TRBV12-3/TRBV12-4	CASTGNTGELFF	TGTGCCAGCACAGGGAACACCGGGGAGCTGTTTTTT
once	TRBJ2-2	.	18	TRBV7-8	CASSLGQSNPANTGELFF	TGTGCCAGCAGCCTTGGACAGTCCAACCCGGCCAACACCGGGGAGCTGTTTTTT
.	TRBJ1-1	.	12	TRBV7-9	CASSLRARSVFF	TGTGCCAGCAGCTTACGTGCTAGGAGCGTTTTCTTT
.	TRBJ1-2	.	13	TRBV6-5	CANSQVSDYGYTF	TGTGCCAACTCTCAGGTCTCAGACTATGGCTACACCTTC
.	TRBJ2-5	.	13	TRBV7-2	CASSLGSQETQYF	TGTGCCAGCAGCTTAGGGAGCCAAGAGACCCAGTACTTC
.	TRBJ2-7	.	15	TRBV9	CASSVEWESSYEQYF	TGTGCCAGCAGCGTAGAATGGGAGAGCTCCTACGAGCAGTACTTC
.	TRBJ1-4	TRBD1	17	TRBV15	CATSTQTTGATNEKLFF	TGTGCCACCAGCACCCAAACAACAGGGGCAACTAATGAAAAACTGTTTTTT
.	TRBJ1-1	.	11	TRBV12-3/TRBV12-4	CASSFSSEAFF	TGTGCCAGCAGTTTTTCGTCGGAAGCTTTCTTT
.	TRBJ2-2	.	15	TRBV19	CASNKIAAGTGELFF	TGTGCCAGTAACAAAATAGCGGCCGGGACCGGGGAGCTGTTTTTT
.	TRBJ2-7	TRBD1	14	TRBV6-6	CASRPLGQGYEQYF	TGTGCCAGCAGGCCTCTGGGACAGGGCTACGAGCAGTACTTC
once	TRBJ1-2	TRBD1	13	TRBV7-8	CASSPTGQYGYTF	TGTGCCAGCAGCCCGACAGGGCAATATGGCTACACCTTC
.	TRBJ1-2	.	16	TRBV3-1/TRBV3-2	CASSPWGVGTNYGYTF	TGTGCCAGCAGCCCATGGGGGGTCGGGACTAACTATGGCTACACCTTC
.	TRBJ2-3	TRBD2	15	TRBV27	CASSFGGRADNTQYF	TGTGCCAGCAGTTTCGGCGGGAGGGCCGATAATACGCAGTATTTT
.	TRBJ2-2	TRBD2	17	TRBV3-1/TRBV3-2	CASSRPLAGGASGELFF	TGTGCCAGCAGCCGCCCACTAGCGGGGGGGGCTTCCGGGGAGCTGTTTTTT
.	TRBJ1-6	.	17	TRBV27	CASSSSGHGSYNSPLHF	TGTGCCAGCAGTTCCTCAGGGCACGGCTCCTATAATTCACCCCTCCACTTT
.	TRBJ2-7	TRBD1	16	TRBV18	CASSLTPGQGGYEQYF	TGTGCCAGCTCCCTCACCCCGGGACAGGGCGGCTACGAGCAGTACTTC
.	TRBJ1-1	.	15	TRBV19	CASSIAGRANTEAFF	TGTGCCAGTAGTATAGCGGGCAGGGCGAACACTGAAGCTTTCTTT
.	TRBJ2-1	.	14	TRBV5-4	CASSLLASLGEQFF	TGTGCCAGCAGCTTGCTGGCTAGTTTGGGTGAGCAGTTCTTC
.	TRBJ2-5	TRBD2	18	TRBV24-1	CATQGAELAGAPRETQYF	TGTGCCACCCAGGGTGCTGAACTAGCGGGAGCCCCGCGGGAGACCCAGTACTTC
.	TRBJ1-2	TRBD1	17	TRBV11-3	CASSPGTGGVPIYGYTF	TGTGCCAGCAGCCCGGGGACAGGGGGCGTTCCAATCTATGGCTACACCTTC
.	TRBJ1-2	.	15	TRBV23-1	CASSQSRPGCGGYTF	TGCGCCAGCAGTCAATCGAGGCCAGGGTGTGGTGGCTACACCTTC
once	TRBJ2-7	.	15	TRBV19	CASSISPGQIYEQYF	TGTGCCAGTAGTATATCCCCAGGCCAGATCTACGAGCAGTACTTC
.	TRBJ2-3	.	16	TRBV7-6	CASSSSGLLSTDTQYF	TGTGCCAGCAGCTCCTCGGGACTCCTAAGCACAGATACGCAGTATTTT
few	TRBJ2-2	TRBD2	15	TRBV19	CASKGGGTETGELFF	TGTGCCAGTAAAGGCGGGGGGACGGAAACCGGGGAGCTGTTTTTT
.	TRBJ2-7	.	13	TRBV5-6	CASIVAGNYEQYF	TGTGCCAGCATTGTGGCAGGGAACTACGAGCAGTACTTC
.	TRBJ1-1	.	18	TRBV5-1	CASSSLSRGWGMNTEAFF	TGCGCCAGCAGCTCTCTATCAAGGGGGTGGGGAATGAACACTGAAGCTTTCTTT
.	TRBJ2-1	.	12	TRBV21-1	CARASRGSEQFF	TGTGCCAGGGCGAGCAGGGGTTCTGAGCAGTTCTTC
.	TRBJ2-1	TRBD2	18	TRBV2	CASSDILAEGNSYNEQFF	TGTGCCAGCAGTGATATACTAGCGGAAGGGAACTCCTACAATGAGCAGTTCTTC
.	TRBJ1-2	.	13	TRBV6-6	CASSYTGTDGYTF	TGTGCCAGCAGTTACACAGGGACGGATGGCTACACCTTC
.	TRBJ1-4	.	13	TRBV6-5	CASTRAYNEKLFF	TGTGCCAGCACGAGGGCCTATAATGAAAAACTGTTTTTT
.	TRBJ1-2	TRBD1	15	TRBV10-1	CASREGTGPSYGYTF	TGCGCCAGCAGGGAAGGGACAGGCCCAAGCTATGGCTACACCTTC
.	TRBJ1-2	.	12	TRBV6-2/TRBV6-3	CASSPNTYGYTF	TGTGCCAGCAGTCCAAACACCTATGGCTACACCTTC
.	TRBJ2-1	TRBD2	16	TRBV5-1	CASSSSNGRAFNEQFF	TGCGCCAGCAGCTCATCCAACGGGAGGGCCTTCAATGAGCAGTTCTTC
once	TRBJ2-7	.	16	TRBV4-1	CASSQKWTEGSYEQYF	TGCGCCAGCAGCCAAAAATGGACAGAAGGGTCCTACGAGCAGTACTTC
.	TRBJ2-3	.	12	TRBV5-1	CASSFEADTQYF	TGCGCCAGCAGCTTTGAGGCAGATACGCAGTATTTT
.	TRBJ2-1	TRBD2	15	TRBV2	CASRAGTSGSNEQFF	TGTGCCAGCAGGGCCGGGACTAGCGGGAGCAATGAGCAGTTCTTC
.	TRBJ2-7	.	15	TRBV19	CASSTWFGDGAEQYF	TGTGCCAGTAGTACCTGGTTTGGGGATGGGGCCGAGCAGTACTTC
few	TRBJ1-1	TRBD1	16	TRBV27	CASSTLDRGLGTEAFF	TGTGCCAGCAGTACACTCGACAGGGGGCTCGGTACTGAAGCTTTCTTT
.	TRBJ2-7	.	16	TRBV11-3	CASSLEWIGGSYEQYF	TGTGCCAGCAGCTTAGAATGGATCGGGGGATCCTACGAGCAGTACTTC
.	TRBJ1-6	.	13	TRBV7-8	CASSLGLNSPLHF	TGTGCCAGCAGCTTAGGTCTCAATTCACCCCTCCACTTT
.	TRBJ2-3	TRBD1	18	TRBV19	CASSYRGPQNSRTDTQYF	TGTGCCAGTAGCTACAGGGGGCCCCAGAATTCTCGCACAGATACGCAGTATTTT